This TCR beta chain was observed in a study of Ad26.COV2.S vaccination and SARS-CoV-2 variants. Findings and limits, study-wide: Spike-specific TCR breadth in vaccine recipients exceeded that seen in placebo recipients.

Comment on this clone: What it recognizes is unknown.

With 0 bases clipped from V and 3 bases from J, the junction kept 5 bases outside the gene matches. The germline V gene has CDR1 SGHDT and CDR2 YYEEEE. The length of the CDR3 is 16 residues. Treatment of the sample: roughly 20 received Ad26.COV2.S at low or high dose, single or two shots; about 5 received placebo; per-sample allocation not given. Sampling took place 63 days after the first vaccine or placebo injection. The assay was immunoSEQ multiplex PCR, and TCRdb's table has in-frame clones only and misses some. This table holds 200,000 to 250,000 clones, 85% to 90% found once. The chain links TRBV5-6 to TRBJ2-1; 8 bases agree with TRBD2. This sequence originates from a person aged 18-65 years who received the Ad26.COV2.S COVID-19 vaccine or a placebo. The input for sequencing was peripheral blood, taken in a trial of Ad26.COV2.S vaccine versus placebo. The CDR3 loop is CASSLDIAGYYNEQFF. In nucleotides, the CDR3 is TGTGCCAGCAGCTTGGACATAGCGGGGTACTACAATGAGCAGTTCTTC.